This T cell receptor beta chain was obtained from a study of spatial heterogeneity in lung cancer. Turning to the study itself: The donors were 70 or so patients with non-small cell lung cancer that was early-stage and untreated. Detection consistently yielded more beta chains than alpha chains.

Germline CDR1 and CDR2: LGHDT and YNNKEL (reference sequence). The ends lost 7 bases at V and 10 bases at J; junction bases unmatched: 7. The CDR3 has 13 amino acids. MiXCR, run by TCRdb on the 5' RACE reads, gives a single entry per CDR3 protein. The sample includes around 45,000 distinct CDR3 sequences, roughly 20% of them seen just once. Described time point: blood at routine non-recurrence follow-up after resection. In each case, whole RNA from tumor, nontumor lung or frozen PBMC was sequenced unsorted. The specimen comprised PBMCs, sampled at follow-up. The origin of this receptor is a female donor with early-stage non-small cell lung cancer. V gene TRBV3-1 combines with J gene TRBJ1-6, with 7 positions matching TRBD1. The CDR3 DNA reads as TGTGCCAGCACGATGACAGGGCAATCACCCCTCCACTTT. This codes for CASTMTGQSPLHF.